The 31 T cell receptor beta chains below come from one sample, sequenced in a study of identical twins. Each CDR3 protein is one row after TCRdb ran MiXCR on the 5' RACE reads. Found here are some 1,700,000 distinct CDR3 sequences, under 35% of them singletons; the top ten hold about 0.27%. The specimen sequenced was cord blood. The receptors stem from a newborn girl in good health.

The chain couples TRBV10-2 to TRBJ1-2; D unclear. Trimming removed 7 bases from V and 4 bases from J, with 13 bases in between. CDR3 length: 13 residues. CDR1 WSHSY and CDR2 SAAADI come from the germline V gene. The CDR3 nucleotides are TGCGCCAGCAACAACATGGAGGCCTATGGCTACACCTTC. Translation: CASNNMEAYGYTF.

This clonotype was counted many times. J is TRBJ2-5 and V is TRBV4-1, with D uncertain. The germline V gene has CDR1 MGHRA and CDR2 YSYEKL. The CDR3 has 13 amino acids. Trimming removed 3 bases from V and 5 bases from J, with 10 bases in between. CDR3 protein: CASSQGILETQYF. Here the CDR3 DNA reads TGCGCCAGCAGCCAGGGGATTTTGGAGACCCAGTACTTC.

V usage is TRBV20-1 and J usage is TRBJ2-4, with D tentatively TRBD1 or TRBD2 (6 bases each). CDR1 and CDR2 (germline): DFQATT, SNEGSKA (reference sequence). The CDR3 has 13 amino acids. Trimming shortened V by 0 bases and J by 8 bases, and 11 bases separated the two germline ends. The CDR3 is CSAREGGGYIQYF. The DNA of the CDR3 is TGCAGTGCTAGAGAAGGAGGGGGGTACATTCAGTACTTC.

This clonotype was seen a few times. The chain employs TRBV5-1 and TRBJ2-1, with a possible D match to TRBD2 (5 bases). V dropped 1 base and J dropped 1 base, with 12 bases sitting between them. Germline V gene data show CDR1 as SGHRS and CDR2 as YFSETQ. The CDR3 loop spans 16 amino acids. The DNA for the CDR3 is TGCGCCAGCAGCTTGAAGGGAGTGGGGTCCTACAATGAGCAGTTCTTC. It is translated as CASSLKGVGSYNEQFF.

This clonotype was detected ten times or more. This chain joins TRBV20-1 and TRBJ2-2; the D is unclear. This CDR3 comprises 12 residues. The V end was cut by 2 bases, the J end by 1 base, with 2 bases between. The germline V gene has CDR1 DFQATT and CDR2 SNEGSKA (reference sequence). DNA for the CDR3: TGCAGTGCTAGACAGAACACCGGGGAGCTGTTTTTT. Translating gives CSARQNTGELFF.

Details on this clonotype: A read error may produce the germline difference seen at one junction end. The chain links TRBV12-3 or TRBV12-4 to TRBJ2-1; 7 bases match TRBD1. With the DNA end fitting TRBJ2-7 better, the J assignment may be wrong. The CDR3 totals 13 residues. The CDR3 is CANSLDRVYEQYF. The CDR3 DNA reads TGTGCCAACAGTTTAGACAGGGTTTACGAGCAGTACTTC.

The rearrangement joins TRBV3-1 to TRBJ2-1; no clear D. Trimming stripped 0 bases from V and 1 base from J, with 10 bases between. The CDR3 has 16 amino acids. CDR1 LGHDT and CDR2 YNNKEL come from the germline V gene (reference sequence). DNA of the CDR3: TGTGCCAGCAGCCAAGATTTGGCGAGGTCCTACAATGAGCAGTTCTTC. Protein: CASSQDLARSYNEQFF.

This clonotype was recorded many times. The CDR3 sequence: CASSPPSGGTDTQYF. CDR3 coding DNA: TGCGCCAGCAGCCCCCCTAGCGGGGGCACAGATACGCAGTATTTT. The chain couples TRBV5-1 to TRBJ2-3; TRBD2 matches at 9 bases. With 4 bases clipped from V and 1 base from J, the junction kept 4 bases outside the gene matches. This CDR3 is 15 amino acids long. Germline CDR1 and CDR2: SGHRS and YFSETQ.

This clonotype was seen only a few times. This chain joins TRBV20-1 and TRBJ2-1; a possible D gene is TRBD2 (5 bases). This CDR3 contains 15 residues. The germline V and J ends were trimmed by 2 bases and 1 base, with 12 bases remaining between them. Germline CDR1 is DFQATT and CDR2 is SNEGSKA (reference sequence). This chain's CDR3 is CSARPADWSYNEQFF. The CDR3 DNA reads as TGCAGTGCTAGACCCGCGGACTGGTCCTACAATGAGCAGTTCTTC.

Note on this clonotype: A junction end diverges from the germline sequence, so it may reflect a read error. The chain recombines TRBV11-2 with TRBJ2-7; 7 bases are a match to TRBD1. The germline CDR1 and CDR2 sequences are SGHAT and FQNNGV. This CDR3 spans 14 amino acids. CDR3 bases: TGTGCCAGCAGCTTCGGGACAGTGGCTTACGAGGAGTACTTC. This gives the protein CASSFGTVAYEEYF.

The J gene is TRBJ2-7, the V gene TRBV20-1; 14 nucleotides line up with TRBD2. The CDR3 contains 17 residues. CDR1 and CDR2 from the germline V gene are DFQATT and SNEGSKA (reference sequence). The V and J ends lost 6 bases and 1 base, in that order; junction bases with no gene match: 11. The CDR3 DNA reads TGCAGTGCCATCCCCGGGACTAGCGGGGGATATTCCTACGAGCAGTACTTC. Its protein is CSAIPGTSGGYSYEQYF.

The V call is TRBV9, the J call TRBJ2-1; 8 nucleotides line up with TRBD1. Germline V gene data show CDR1 as SGDLS and CDR2 as YYNGEE. Trimming took 3 bases from V and 4 from J; bases not matched to a gene: 6. The CDR3 totals 15 residues. The CDR3 region has the DNA TGTGCCAGCAGCGGTGGGGGACAGGAATACAATGAGCAGTTCTTC. It encodes CASSGGGQEYNEQFF.

The V gene is TRBV24-1, the J gene TRBJ2-6; the D gene is possibly TRBD1 (5 bases). Per the germline V gene, CDR1 is KGHDR and CDR2 is SFDVKD. Trimming took off 3 bases at V and 2 bases at J, with 10 bases between the two ends. This CDR3 is 16 amino acids long. The CDR3 is CATSDETVTGANVLTF. The CDR3 DNA reads as TGTGCCACCAGTGATGAGACAGTAACTGGGGCCAACGTCCTGACTTTC.

V is TRBV20-1 and J is TRBJ2-3, with D possibly being TRBD1 (5 bases). Germline V gene sequence: CDR1 DFQATT, CDR2 SNEGSKA (reference sequence). Between the trimmed V and J ends, which lost 3 bases and 6 bases, there was a span of 10 bases. This CDR3 spans 12 amino acids. The CDR3 sequence: CSASSRADTQYF. Here the CDR3 DNA reads TGCAGTGCTAGTTCCAGGGCTGATACGCAGTATTTT.

The chain combines TRBV20-1 with TRBJ2-1; 10 bases line up with TRBD2. This CDR3 contains 14 residues. V trimming: 3 bases; J trimming: 6 bases; junction bases outside the gene matches: 5. Per germline, CDR1 DFQATT and CDR2 SNEGSKA (reference sequence). The CDR3, as DNA: TGCAGTGCTAGGCAGCGGGGGGGCCCCAATGAGCAGTTCTTC. Translating it yields CSARQRGGPNEQFF.

This chain uses TRBV20-1 with TRBJ2-7, with no clear D. Germline CDR1 and CDR2: DFQATT and SNEGSKA (reference sequence). The CDR3 runs 15 residues. V was shortened by 6 bases and J by 5 bases, with 23 bases between the two germline ends. The CDR3 sequence is CSAPKWGSGDNEQYF. The CDR3 nucleotides read TGCAGTGCCCCCAAGTGGGGATCGGGTGACAACGAGCAGTACTTC.

This clonotype was counted only a few times. The chain is built from TRBV4-1 and TRBJ2-1; 9 bases are shared with TRBD2. The CDR3 consists of 16 residues. Germline CDR1 reads MGHRA; CDR2 reads YSYEKL. J gave up 6 bases and V 6 bases, and 12 bases lay outside the gene matches. The CDR3 bases are TGCGCCAGCAGTCAAATAGGTATTAGCGGGGGCAATGAGCAGTTCTTC. Translation gives CASSQIGISGGNEQFF.

CDR3 sequence reads: CASRTGGEGNQPQHF. The CDR3 DNA follows: TGTGCCAGCAGGACAGGGGGCGAAGGCAATCAGCCCCAGCATTTT. This rearrangement joins TRBV21-1 to TRBJ1-5; the D call in the table, TRBD1, was not verified against the DNA. TRBV21-1 is shown as a pseudogene. There are 15 residues in the CDR3.

Many counts were recorded for this clonotype. The CDR3 reads CASSPLREYTDTQYF. The CDR3 DNA reads TGTGCCAGCAGCCCCTTACGGGAATACACAGATACGCAGTATTTT. The rearrangement joins TRBV4-2 to TRBJ2-3; possibly TRBD2 for D (5 bases). This CDR3 has 15 residues. V lost 4 bases and J lost 2, with 13 bases in between. Germline values: CDR1 LGHNA, CDR2 YNFKEQ.

V and J are TRBV9 and TRBJ1-1, with 7 bases matching TRBD1. Germline V gives CDR1 SGDLS, CDR2 YYNGEE. This CDR3 has 15 residues. Germline trimming cut 6 bases from V and 0 bases from J; bases unmatched to any gene: 8. The CDR3 spells CASIPQGQLNTEAFF. In nucleotides, the CDR3 is TGTGCCAGCATCCCACAGGGACAGTTGAACACTGAAGCTTTCTTT.

The rearrangement uses TRBV10-3 and TRBJ1-1; no firm D call. Germline V gene lookup returns CDR1 ENHRY and CDR2 SYGVKD. Trimming shortened V by 7 bases and J by 2 bases, and 8 bases separated the two germline ends. This CDR3 has 12 amino acids. CDR3 amino acids: CAIKAENTEAFF. CDR3 nucleotide sequence: TGTGCCATCAAGGCAGAAAACACTGAAGCTTTCTTT.

This clonotype was seen at least ten times. The rearrangement joins TRBV28 to TRBJ2-1; 8 bases line up with TRBD1. CDR1 and CDR2 from the germline V gene are MDHEN and SYDVKM. The ends lost 5 bases at V and 7 bases at J; junction bases unmatched: 7. This CDR3 spans 14 amino acids. CDR3 residues: CASSTPRGRNEQFF. Written as DNA, the CDR3 is TGTGCCAGCAGTACACCCAGGGGGCGGAATGAGCAGTTCTTC.

V gene TRBV7-9 combines with J gene TRBJ2-5; TRBD2 matches 9 bases. Near its end, the DNA agrees better with TRBJ2-7, so the J call may be wrong. CDR1 is SEHNR and CDR2 is FQNEAQ in the germline V gene (reference sequence). The CDR3 has 15 residues. The CDR3 loop reads CASTQEREALGEQYF. The CDR3 bases are TGTGCCAGCACCCAAGAGCGGGAGGCTCTAGGCGAGCAGTACTTC.

The chain couples TRBV20-1 to TRBJ2-3, with 12 bases matching TRBD2. Germline V CDR1 and CDR2: DFQATT, SNEGSKA (reference sequence). The CDR3 loop spans 17 amino acids. The V and J ends lost 6 bases and 0 bases, in that order; junction bases with no gene match: 10. CDR3 in amino acids: CSAPPSGRAPSTDTQYF. The CDR3 DNA follows: TGCAGTGCACCGCCTAGCGGGAGGGCCCCTAGCACAGATACGCAGTATTTT.

This sequence joins TRBV20-1 and TRBJ2-3; 9 nucleotides line up with TRBD2. The CDR3 totals 14 residues. In germline, CDR1 is DFQATT, CDR2 SNEGSKA (reference sequence). Losses at the gene ends were 5 bases for V and 1 base for J; bases not matched to a gene: 4. As DNA, the CDR3 is TGCAGTGCTGACTCTAGCGGGGGCACAGATACGCAGTATTTT. Its protein is CSADSSGGTDTQYF.

This clonotype occurred a few times. This chain links TRBV10-3 with TRBJ2-7, with D perhaps matching TRBD2 (5 bases). This CDR3 spans 12 amino acids. Germline V gene data show CDR1 as ENHRY and CDR2 as SYGVKD. Between the trimmed V and J ends, which lost 6 bases and 2 bases, there was a span of 8 bases. This CDR3 reads CAIRGGTYEQYF. CDR3 coding DNA: TGTGCCATCAGAGGAGGAACCTACGAGCAGTACTTC.

This sequence joins TRBV2 and TRBJ1-2, with D possibly TRBD1 on 6 matching bases. The CDR3 runs 13 residues. Germline-derived CDR1 and CDR2 are SNHLY and FYNNEI. V was clipped by 6 bases and J by 8 bases, with 16 bases between them. CDR3: CASRADRRTGYTF. For the CDR3, the DNA is TGTGCCAGCAGGGCAGACAGGCGGACGGGCTACACCTTC.

The table lists this clonotype with a few counts. The chain joins TRBV3-1 to TRBJ2-3; 7 bases fit TRBD2. J was trimmed by 6 bases and V by 4 bases; bases with no gene match: 10. The CDR3 is 15 residues long. Germline V lookup: CDR1 LGHDT, CDR2 YNNKEL (reference sequence). The CDR3 loop is CASSRLAGAWDTQYF. The CDR3 DNA reads as TGTGCCAGCAGCCGACTAGCCGGCGCGTGGGATACGCAGTATTTT.

With respect to this clonotype: One end of the junction is discordant with germline, which a read error may explain. V is TRBV7-7 and J is TRBJ2-1; 8 bases are shared with TRBD2. The V gene's germline CDR1 is SSHAT and CDR2 FNYEAQ (reference sequence). This CDR3 region has 17 residues. This CDR3 reads CASSLGLGLGSYNEQFF. The CDR3 nucleotides read TGTGCTAGCAGCTTAGGCTTGGGACTAGGGTCCTACAATGAGCAGTTCTTC.

This clonotype has just a few counts. The chain couples TRBV7-2 to TRBJ1-5; D gene unclear. The CDR3 sequence is 15 residues long. The V gene's germline CDR1 is SGHTA and CDR2 FQGNSA. The V gene lost 2 bases and the J gene lost 0 bases, with 8 bases spanning the gap. The CDR3 bases are TGTGCCAGCAGCTTATATGACGGTAGCAATCAGCCCCAGCATTTT. Amino acid sequence: CASSLYDGSNQPQHF.

The J gene is TRBJ1-5, the V gene TRBV3-1; D not certain. The germline V and J ends were trimmed by 4 bases and 3 bases, with 13 bases remaining between them. The length of the CDR3 is 15 residues. Germline V lookup: CDR1 LGHDT, CDR2 YNNKEL (reference sequence). For the CDR3, the DNA is TGTGCCAGCAGCCCTTCAGAGTATATCAATCAGCCCCAGCATTTT. It codes for CASSPSEYINQPQHF. The variable domain in full, with the rest retrieved from reference TRBV3-1 and TRBJ1-5, is DTAVSQTPKYLVTQMGNDKSIKCEQNLGHDTMYWYKQDSKKFLKIMFSYNNKELIINETVPNRFSPKSPDKAHLNLHINSLELGDSAVYFCASSPSEYINQPQHFGDGTRLSIL.